The 9 T cell receptor beta chains below come from one sample, sequenced in a study of blood T cell repertoires in COVID-19. Profiling relied on immunoSEQ multiplex PCR, and the TCRdb table lists in-frame clones only, not all of them. The data show some 530,000 clones, approximately 83% seen once. Sequencing used peripheral blood. The receptor source for this set is a human donor in a cohort sampled during active COVID-19.

V gene TRBV29-1 combines with J gene TRBJ2-7; 7 bases line up with TRBD1. In germline, CDR1 is SQVTM, CDR2 ANQGSEA. Trimming cost V 6 bases and J 3 bases; bases outside gene matches: 8. This CDR3 region has 13 residues. The CDR3 is CSVGEGAGYEQYF. CDR3 nucleotide sequence: TGCAGCGTGGGAGAGGGGGCAGGCTACGAGCAGTACTTC.

The genes are TRBV6-2 or TRBV6-3 and TRBJ2-7; D is perhaps TRBD2 (5 bases). Germline V gene lookup returns CDR1 MNHEY and CDR2 SVGEGT. V was cut by 5 bases and J by 4 bases, with 15 bases left in between. There are 14 residues in the CDR3. CDR3 in DNA: TGTGCCAGCAGTGCCTATGGGAGTAGGTACGAGCAGTACTTC. Residues: CASSAYGSRYEQYF.

The genes are TRBV3-1 (or the pseudogene TRBV3-2) and TRBJ2-3, with 10 bases fitting TRBD2. After removal of 4 bases from V and 4 bases from J, the junction contained 11 bases not matched to a gene. Germline V gene data show CDR1 as LGHDT and CDR2 as YNNKEL (reference sequence). CDR3 size: 17 residues. The chain's CDR3 is CASSPLLASGSADTQYF. The CDR3 nucleotides read TGTGCCAGCAGCCCCCTCCTGGCTAGCGGGAGTGCAGATACGCAGTATTTT.

This clone was observed once. V and J are TRBV5-1 and TRBJ2-3; 9 positions agree with TRBD2. This CDR3 has 16 residues. V shed 1 base, J shed 4 bases, and the junction held 7 bases outside the gene matches. The germline V gene encodes CDR1 SGHRS and CDR2 YFSETQ. The CDR3 DNA is TGCGCCAGCAGCTTGTGGGCGGGAGGGGGGCCAGATACGCAGTATTTT. It encodes CASSLWAGGGPDTQYF. The full variable domain, rest sourced from reference TRBV5-1 and TRBJ2-3, is KAGVTQTPRYLIKTRGQQVTLSCSPISGHRSVSWYQQTPGQGLQFLFEYFSETQRNKGNFPGRFSGRQFSNSRSEMNVSTLELGDSALYLCASSLWAGGGPDTQYFGPGTRLTVL.

V is TRBV3-1 (or the pseudogene TRBV3-2) and J is TRBJ1-2; 8 nucleotides align to TRBD1. The J segment lost 8 bases and the V segment lost 0 bases, leaving 11 bases of the junction unmatched. Germline V gives CDR1 LGHDT, CDR2 YNNKEL (reference sequence). CDR3 length: 16 amino acids. The CDR3 is CASSQEGQGAFGGYTF. The CDR3 DNA sequence: TGTGCCAGCAGCCAAGAAGGGCAGGGGGCCTTTGGGGGCTACACCTTC.

The rearrangement links TRBV30 to TRBJ2-7; 12 bases match TRBD2. Germline V gives CDR1 GTSNPN, CDR2 SVGIG (reference sequence). J was trimmed by 0 bases and V by 2 bases; bases with no gene match: 14. The CDR3 is 19 amino acids. The CDR3 DNA reads TGTGCCTGGAGTTCAACTAGCGGGAGGTCGGCCACGAGCTCCTACGAGCAGTACTTC. Residues: CAWSSTSGRSATSSYEQYF.

The chain is built from TRBV5-1 and TRBJ2-7; the match to TRBD1 covers 12 bases. V lost 4 bases to trimming and J lost 4 bases; unmatched junction nucleotides: 6. The CDR3 has 15 residues. Germline CDR1 and CDR2: SGHRS and YFSETQ. The CDR3 DNA reads as TGCGCCAGCAGCCCCTGGGACAGGGGGCATTACGAGCAGTACTTC. This encodes CASSPWDRGHYEQYF. The variable domain in full, with the rest retrieved from reference TRBV5-1 and TRBJ2-7, is KAGVTQTPRYLIKTRGQQVTLSCSPISGHRSVSWYQQTPGQGLQFLFEYFSETQRNKGNFPGRFSGRQFSNSRSEMNVSTLELGDSALYLCASSPWDRGHYEQYFGPGTRLTVT.

This rearrangement joins TRBV7-3 to TRBJ2-3, with 10 bases identical to TRBD2. The germline V gene has CDR1 SGHTA and CDR2 FQGTGA. The CDR3 has 16 residues. J gave up 2 bases and V 5 bases, and 7 bases lay outside the gene matches. CDR3 nucleotide sequence: TGTGCCAGCAGCATAGGGACTAGCGCACCCACAGATACGCAGTATTTT. Amino acid sequence: CASSIGTSAPTDTQYF.

This rearrangement joins TRBV6-6 to TRBJ2-7, with 7 nucleotides matching TRBD2. The trim removed 11 bases at V and 1 base at J, leaving 5 bases unmatched. Looked up from germline, CDR1 is MNHNY and CDR2 is SVGAGI (reference sequence). The CDR3 extends over 12 amino acids. The CDR3 DNA reads TGTGCCGGCGCTAGCGGTTCCTACGAGCAGTACTTC. It is translated as CAGASGSYEQYF.